This TCR beta chain was captured in a study of cytomegalovirus exposure and HLA in healthy donors. Across the whole study: The study placed approximately 81% of its 398 genotyped donors in the Caucasian-associated ancestry cluster. Study conclusions and caveats: The study flagged 150 to 200 TCR beta chains as cytomegalovirus-associated.

PCR involved 60 Vbeta and 13 Jbeta primers. The table came from immunoSEQ multiplex PCR; TCRdb's copy has only in-frame clones and leaves some out. The sample lists 90,000 to 120,000 clones, 79% seen once, with approximately 4.2% in the top ten. Concerning this clone itself: Antigen specificity is unknown.

Trimming cost V 0 bases and J 5 bases, with 8 bases left between them. The germline V gene has CDR1 LGHNA and CDR2 YSLEER. This CDR3 has 14 residues. Source material: PBMCs. The origin of this receptor is a female donor in good health and CMV-seropositive. The chain joins TRBV4-3 to TRBJ2-4; no firm D call. The CDR3 DNA sequence: TGCGCCAGCAGCCAAGATTTGCAGGAAAACATTCAGTACTTC. Translation: CASSQDLQENIQYF.